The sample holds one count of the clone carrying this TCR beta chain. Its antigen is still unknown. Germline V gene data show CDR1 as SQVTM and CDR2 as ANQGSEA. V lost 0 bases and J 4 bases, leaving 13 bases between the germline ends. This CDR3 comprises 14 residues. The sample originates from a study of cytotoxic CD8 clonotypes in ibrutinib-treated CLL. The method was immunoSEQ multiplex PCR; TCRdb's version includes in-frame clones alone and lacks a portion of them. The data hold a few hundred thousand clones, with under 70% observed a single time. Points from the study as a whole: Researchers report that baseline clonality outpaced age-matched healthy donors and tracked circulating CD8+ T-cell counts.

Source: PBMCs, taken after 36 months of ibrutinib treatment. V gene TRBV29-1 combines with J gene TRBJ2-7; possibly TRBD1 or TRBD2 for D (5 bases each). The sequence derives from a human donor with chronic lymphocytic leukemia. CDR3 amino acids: CSVEDRLGGYEQYF. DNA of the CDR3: TGCAGCGTTGAAGATCGCCTTGGGGGTTACGAGCAGTACTTC.